The clone carrying this T cell receptor beta chain was detected many times. Its antigen is unknown. Every TCR beta cDNA library bore unique molecular identifiers. Each CDR3 protein gets one entry after TCRdb re-called the PCR reads with MiXCR. Of some 690,000 distinct CDR3 sequences listed, around 27% are singletons. The data derive from a study of post-analysis software for immune sequencing data. Study results and limitations: TRBV5-6, TRBV5-1 and TRBV20-1 were among roughly 5 TRBV segments more frequent in patients than controls. A significant reduction in normalized Chao1 diversity was observed in multiple sclerosis patients versus controls. Under F measure analysis, samples from one preparation batch co-clustered strongly.

Germline CDR1 SGHTA, CDR2 FQGNSA. The CDR3 is 14 residues long. Losses at the gene ends were 5 bases for V and 2 bases for J; bases not matched to a gene: 5. The J gene is TRBJ2-5, the V gene TRBV7-2; TRBD1 matches 7 bases. Sequencing was performed on blood. The source of this sequence is a girl aged 5 to 17 with multiple sclerosis. CDR3 bases: TGTGCCAGCAGCCGTGACAGGGTTCAAGAGACCCAGTACTTC. It codes for CASSRDRVQETQYF.